Presented here are 31 T cell receptor beta chains from one specimen sequenced in a study of T cell responses to AZD1222 COVID-19 vaccine. Clones were read by immunoSEQ multiplex PCR, and TCRdb kept only the in-frame ones, dropping some. The repertoire holds 150,000 to 200,000 clones, with around 90% as singletons. The material sequenced was peripheral blood, taken on day 0 of AZD1222 vaccination. Source of these receptors: an adult in good health.

This clone was detected once. The chain links TRBV5-4 to TRBJ2-1, with 12 bases aligning to TRBD2. Looked up from germline, CDR1 is SGHNT and CDR2 is YYREEE (reference sequence). This CDR3 is built from 16 residues. J lost 10 bases, V lost 5 bases, and 13 bases had no gene match. CDR3: CASRAGSSGRATEQFF. The CDR3 DNA sequence: TGTGCCAGCAGGGCGGGATCTAGCGGGAGGGCGACAGAGCAGTTCTTC.

The J gene is TRBJ1-1, the V gene TRBV11-2, with a weak D call TRBD1 (5 bases). From germline, CDR1 is SGHAT and CDR2 FQNNGV. The CDR3 extends over 17 amino acids. Trimming took off 5 bases at V and 0 bases at J, with 19 bases between the two ends. The CDR3 sequence: CASSLVPPRGMNTEAFF. The CDR3 DNA is TGTGCCAGCAGCCTAGTCCCGCCTAGGGGTATGAACACTGAAGCTTTCTTT.

V gene TRBV10-2 combines with J gene TRBJ1-2; D unclear. CDR3 length: 13 amino acids. Trimming left V 6 bases short and J 0 bases short, with 8 bases between. Germline V gene sequence: CDR1 WSHSY, CDR2 SAAADI. CDR3 bases: TGCGCCAGCAGGGACGGCACTAACTATGGCTACACCTTC. Its translation: CASRDGTNYGYTF.

This clone appeared a single time. This chain connects TRBV5-1 to TRBJ2-7; 9 bases are a match to TRBD1. The V and J ends lost 0 bases and 3 bases, in that order; junction bases with no gene match: 4. This CDR3 region has 15 residues. Germline V gives CDR1 SGHRS, CDR2 YFSETQ. The CDR3 loop reads CASSLGGQGIYEQYF. In DNA, the CDR3 is TGCGCCAGCAGCTTGGGAGGACAGGGGATCTACGAGCAGTACTTC.

The chain is built from TRBV5-1 and TRBJ2-1; D not certain. This CDR3 spans 14 amino acids. Germline V CDR1 and CDR2: SGHRS, YFSETQ. Trimming stripped 3 bases from V and 7 bases from J, with 14 bases between. As DNA, the CDR3 is TGCGCCAGCAGCTGGGGTGGCATCGGGAATGAGCAGTTCTTC. Protein: CASSWGGIGNEQFF.

The rearrangement links TRBV19 to TRBJ2-7; D may match TRBD1 or TRBD2 (5 bases each). Germline CDR1 is LNHDA and CDR2 is SQIVND (reference sequence). The germline V and J ends were trimmed by 11 bases and 5 bases, with 13 bases remaining between them. There are 11 residues in the CDR3. The CDR3 sequence is CACNSGHEQYF. CDR3 bases: TGTGCCTGCAACTCGGGACACGAGCAGTACTTC.

This chain joins TRBV12-3 or TRBV12-4 and TRBJ1-1; D call uncertain. This CDR3 contains 13 residues. Trimming took 5 bases from V and 1 from J, leaving 8 bases between them. For the CDR3, the DNA is TGTGCCAGCAGTCCCCTATCGAACACTGAAGCTTTCTTT. As protein: CASSPLSNTEAFF.

This clone was found a few times. The V and J genes are TRBV2 and TRBJ2-1; TRBD2 aligns across 14 bases. In germline, CDR1 is SNHLY, CDR2 FYNNEI. There are 16 residues in the CDR3. Trimming cost V 2 bases and J 10 bases; bases outside gene matches: 7. The CDR3 here is CASSERGLAGVGEQFF. CDR3 bases: TGTGCCAGCAGTGAAAGGGGACTAGCGGGAGTAGGGGAGCAGTTCTTC. The full variable domain, completed using reference TRBV2 and TRBJ2-1, is EPEVTQTPSHQVTQMGQEVILRCVPISNHLYFYWYRQILGQKVEFLVSFYNNEISEKSEIFDDQFSVERPDGSNFTLKIRSTKLEDSAMYFCASSERGLAGVGEQFFGPGTRLTVL.

The chain uses TRBV5-1 and TRBJ2-7; a possible D gene is TRBD1 (7 bases). The CDR3 is 14 residues long. V lost 4 bases, J lost 6 bases, and 17 bases lay in between. From germline, CDR1 is SGHRS and CDR2 YFSETQ. In DNA form, the CDR3 reads TGCGCCAGCAGCCCCGGGACAGCGCGGGGCGAGCAGTACTTC. Encoded protein: CASSPGTARGEQYF.

V usage is TRBV20-1 and J usage is TRBJ2-1, with D unclear. The CDR3 sequence is 12 residues long. Trimming cost V 3 bases and J 5 bases, with 8 bases left between them. Germline V gene lookup returns CDR1 DFQATT and CDR2 SNEGSKA (reference sequence). Here the CDR3 reads CSASDLNNEQFF. DNA for the CDR3: TGCAGTGCTAGTGACCTTAACAATGAGCAGTTCTTC.

The chain links TRBV6-5 to TRBJ2-7; D remains ambiguous. Germline loops: CDR1 MNHEY, CDR2 SVGAGI. Trimming pared 1 base from V and 3 bases from J, leaving 7 bases between. There are 13 residues in the CDR3. CDR3 region: CASSYLEGYEQYF. The DNA of the CDR3 is TGTGCCAGCAGTTACTTAGAAGGCTACGAGCAGTACTTC.

The chain is built from TRBV11-2 and TRBJ1-2; D gene uncertain. Trimming shortened V by 3 bases and J by 0 bases, and 11 bases separated the two germline ends. Per the germline V gene, CDR1 is SGHAT and CDR2 is FQNNGV. This CDR3 contains 15 residues. As DNA, the CDR3 is TGTGCCAGCAGCTTGGCAGGAGAATCTAACTATGGCTACACCTTC. Its protein product is CASSLAGESNYGYTF.

The count of this clone is one. The chain links TRBV28 to TRBJ1-1; perhaps TRBD1 as D (6 bases). This CDR3 region has 14 residues. The V and J ends lost 2 bases and 6 bases respectively, with 13 bases between them. Germline CDR1 MDHEN, CDR2 SYDVKM. The CDR3 reads CASSLNRAGAEAFF. The CDR3 DNA reads as TGTGCCAGCAGTTTAAACAGGGCGGGCGCTGAAGCTTTCTTT.

The genes are TRBV18 and TRBJ1-1; D call uncertain. The V end lost 5 bases, the J end lost 4 bases, and 14 bases lay between the germline ends. The CDR3 loop spans 14 amino acids. Germline V gene data show CDR1 as KGHSH and CDR2 as LQKENI. The CDR3 here is CASSSRAQVTEAFF. Here the CDR3 DNA reads TGTGCCAGCTCATCCCGCGCTCAGGTCACTGAAGCTTTCTTT.

The sample holds one count of this clone. DNA of the CDR3: TGTGCCAGCAGCCGGGGAGACAGGGGGCTGGGTGAAGCTTTCTTT. It codes for CASSRGDRGLGEAFF. The chain combines TRBV5-4 with TRBJ1-1; 10 bases are shared with TRBD1. CDR1 and CDR2 from the germline V gene are SGHNT and YYREEE (reference sequence). The CDR3 consists of 15 residues. The V segment lost 4 bases and the J segment 7 bases; nucleotides outside the gene matches: 10.

This rearrangement joins TRBV5-1 to TRBJ1-1; the D gene is possibly TRBD1 (6 bases). CDR1 is SGHRS, CDR2 YFSETQ, per germline. Trimming took off 4 bases at V and 0 bases at J, with 16 bases between the two ends. The CDR3 covers 16 residues. CDR3 loop: CASSPLGAQLNTEAFF. CDR3 DNA sequence: TGCGCCAGCAGCCCTCTGGGGGCCCAATTGAACACTGAAGCTTTCTTT.

This chain uses TRBV5-1 with TRBJ2-1; D ambiguous. V was clipped by 0 bases and J by 5 bases, with 12 bases between them. There are 15 residues in the CDR3. Germline CDR1 and CDR2: SGHRS and YFSETQ. DNA for the CDR3: TGCGCCAGCAGCTTGGTAGGGCAGCCTAACAATGAGCAGTTCTTC. It is translated as CASSLVGQPNNEQFF. The full variable domain, with the rest looked up from reference TRBV5-1 and TRBJ2-1, is KAGVTQTPRYLIKTRGQQVTLSCSPISGHRSVSWYQQTPGQGLQFLFEYFSETQRNKGNFPGRFSGRQFSNSRSEMNVSTLELGDSALYLCASSLVGQPNNEQFFGPGTRLTVL.

V gene TRBV5-1 combines with J gene TRBJ2-1, with 13 bases matching TRBD2. The germline V gene encodes CDR1 SGHRS and CDR2 YFSETQ. Trimming cost V 3 bases and J 9 bases; bases outside gene matches: 6. The length of the CDR3 is 15 residues. The CDR3 sequence is CASSSRTSGSPEQFF. CDR3 DNA: TGCGCCAGCAGCTCCCGGACTAGCGGGAGTCCTGAGCAGTTCTTC. Full variable domain (outside the CDR3, taken from reference TRBV5-1 and TRBJ2-1): KAGVTQTPRYLIKTRGQQVTLSCSPISGHRSVSWYQQTPGQGLQFLFEYFSETQRNKGNFPGRFSGRQFSNSRSEMNVSTLELGDSALYLCASSSRTSGSPEQFFGPGTRLTVL.

The chain couples TRBV6-5 to TRBJ1-2, with D hard to call. This CDR3 has 15 amino acids. Trimming cost V 3 bases and J 5 bases, with 16 bases left between them. The germline CDR1 and CDR2 sequences are MNHEY and SVGAGI. The CDR3 is CASSYSRPDVYGYTF. In DNA form, the CDR3 reads TGTGCCAGCAGTTATTCCCGGCCGGACGTTTATGGCTACACCTTC.

The chain uses TRBV30 and TRBJ1-1; TRBD1 might be the D (5 bases). The V and J ends lost 2 bases and 0 bases respectively, with 7 bases between them. CDR1 and CDR2 (germline): GTSNPN, SVGIG (reference sequence). This CDR3 region has 13 residues. CDR3 loop: CAWSTTVNTEAFF. CDR3 sequence (DNA): TGTGCCTGGAGTACGACAGTGAACACTGAAGCTTTCTTT.

This chain connects TRBV18 to TRBJ2-7; 10 bases are a match to TRBD1. J was trimmed by 5 bases and V by 6 bases; bases with no gene match: 4. Germline CDR1 KGHSH, CDR2 LQKENI. CDR3 length equals 13 residues. CDR3 sequence reads: CASSRTGGNEQYF. The CDR3 DNA reads TGTGCCAGCTCCCGGACAGGGGGGAACGAGCAGTACTTC. Full variable domain (missing parts from reference TRBV18 and TRBJ2-7): NAGVMQNPRHLVRRRGQEARLRCSPMKGHSHVYWYRQLPEEGLKFMVYLQKENIIDESGMPKERFSAEFPKEGPSILRIQQVVRGDSAAYFCASSRTGGNEQYFGPGTRLTVT.

The chain is built from TRBV4-1 and TRBJ1-1; D not resolved. CDR3 length: 16 amino acids. V was cut by 0 bases and J by 2 bases, with 13 bases left in between. From germline, CDR1 is MGHRA and CDR2 YSYEKL. In DNA, the CDR3 is TGCGCCAGCAGCCAAGACAGAAGAAATACCAACACTGAAGCTTTCTTT. Amino acids: CASSQDRRNTNTEAFF.

The chain is built from TRBV15 and TRBJ2-7; 7 bases are shared with TRBD2. J gave up 2 bases and V 3 bases, and 4 bases lay outside the gene matches. The CDR3 consists of 14 residues. CDR1 LNHNV and CDR2 YYDKDF come from the germline V gene (reference sequence). The CDR3 loop reads CATSRGGIAYEQYF. The CDR3, as DNA: TGTGCCACCAGCAGGGGGGGGATTGCCTACGAGCAGTACTTC.

The V gene is TRBV30, the J gene TRBJ1-5, with D perhaps matching TRBD1 (5 bases). Germline assignment: CDR1 GTSNPN and CDR2 SVGIG (reference sequence). The CDR3 has 14 residues. V dropped 1 base and J dropped 2 bases, with 9 bases sitting between them. CDR3 loop: CAWSAGRGNQPQHF. The CDR3 DNA sequence: TGTGCCTGGAGTGCAGGGAGAGGCAATCAGCCCCAGCATTTT.

This chain joins TRBV11-3 and TRBJ1-5; D ambiguous. V was trimmed by 0 bases and J by 6 bases, leaving 24 bases between them. CDR1 is SGHNT and CDR2 is YENEEA in the germline V gene. CDR3 length: 19 residues. The CDR3 is CASSLDPSPDANLSQPQHF. The CDR3 DNA reads TGTGCCAGCAGCTTAGATCCCTCCCCGGACGCTAATTTGAGTCAGCCCCAGCATTTT.

The chain links TRBV11-3 to TRBJ2-1, with 9 positions matching TRBD1. Germline V gives CDR1 SGHNT, CDR2 YENEEA. The CDR3 runs 13 residues. V shed 5 bases and J 7 bases; nucleotides not matched to a gene: 3. CDR3: CASSRDRVNEQFF. CDR3 DNA sequence: TGTGCCAGCAGCCGGGACAGGGTGAATGAGCAGTTCTTC.

The gene calls are TRBV30 and TRBJ1-1, with D tentatively TRBD1 (6 bases). V was shortened by 3 bases and J by 0 bases, with 8 bases between the two germline ends. Germline CDR1 and CDR2: GTSNPN and SVGIG (reference sequence). The CDR3 is 13 amino acids. CDR3 nucleotides: TGTGCCTGGAGCGGACAGTTGAACACTGAAGCTTTCTTT. The encoded protein is CAWSGQLNTEAFF. The full variable domain, its missing parts supplied by reference TRBV30 and TRBJ1-1, is SQTIHQWPATLVQPVGSPLSLECTVEGTSNPNLYWYRQAAGRGLQLLFYSVGIGQISSEVPQNLSASRPQDRQFILSSKKLLLSDSGFYLCAWSGQLNTEAFFGQGTRLTVV.

This sequence joins TRBV19 and TRBJ2-2; possibly TRBD1 for D (5 bases). Germline V lookup: CDR1 LNHDA, CDR2 SQIVND (reference sequence). Trimming removed 6 bases from V and 4 bases from J, with 12 bases in between. The CDR3 spans 14 residues. Here the CDR3 DNA reads TGTGCCAGTAGAGGGCAGGGATCCACCGGGGAGCTGTTTTTT. Translation gives CASRGQGSTGELFF.

The chain links TRBV27 to TRBJ1-3; D ambiguous. V was cut by 6 bases and J by 2 bases, with 11 bases left in between. This CDR3 is 14 amino acids long. Germline CDR1 and CDR2: MNHEY and SMNVEV (reference sequence). CDR3 sequence reads: CASRGGRTGNTIYF. CDR3 nucleotides: TGTGCCAGCAGGGGAGGGAGAACTGGAAACACCATATATTTT.

A few counts support this clone. The rearrangement links TRBV2 to TRBJ2-7, with a tentative D call TRBD1 (5 bases). The CDR3 is 14 amino acids. The V gene's germline CDR1 is SNHLY and CDR2 FYNNEI. The germline V and J ends were trimmed by 3 bases and 4 bases, with 13 bases remaining between them. The CDR3 nucleotides are TGTGCCAGCAGTGATCAAGGGGTAGAGTACGAGCAGTACTTC. Amino acids: CASSDQGVEYEQYF.

V is TRBV4-1 and J is TRBJ2-2, with TRBD1 identical over 7 bases. CDR3 size: 16 residues. Germline assignment: CDR1 MGHRA and CDR2 YSYEKL. V was pared by 3 bases and J by 1 base, with 5 bases of the junction left unmatched. The CDR3 loop reads CASSHSGTVNTGELFF. The CDR3 DNA reads TGCGCCAGCAGCCACTCCGGGACAGTGAACACCGGGGAGCTGTTTTTT.